Listed here is a single T cell receptor (beta chain). In the original workflow: Nucleated cell counts were estimated from reference gene primer amplification. TCRdb keeps only in-frame clones here, not all; method: immunoSEQ multiplex PCR. V, J and clone size derive from that table, while D and trimming were established from the DNA sequence. Here the sample spans around 200,000 clones, 85% being singletons. This sample was taken from a study of blood T cell repertoires in COVID-19. About the study: The United States, Italy and Spain supplied acute and convalescent COVID-19 samples. Nucleic acid was either cDNA or gDNA, and it came from T cells, B-cell-depleted T cells, or PBMCs.

Germline trimming cut 1 base from V and 5 bases from J; bases unmatched to any gene: 9. The CDR3 sequence is 16 residues long. Germline V gene data show CDR1 as LNHDA and CDR2 as SQIVND (reference sequence). This TCR was sampled from a woman older than 75 with acute or convalescent COVID-19. Source material: peripheral blood. The chain employs TRBV19 and TRBJ2-5; 8 positions agree with TRBD1. CDR3 residues: CASSIGGTGLMETQYF. CDR3 coding DNA: TGTGCCAGTAGTATAGGGGGGACAGGATTGATGGAGACCCAGTACTTC.